A single sample gave rise to the 5 T cell receptor beta chains below, sequenced in a study of cytomegalovirus exposure and HLA in healthy donors. Generated by immunoSEQ multiplex PCR, the TCRdb table keeps only in-frame clones and is missing some. Here the sample spans some 320,000 clones, around 90% being singletons. The sample consisted of PBMCs. Source of these receptors: a woman aged 25 to 39 in good health and CMV-seropositive.

This chain connects TRBV6-5 to TRBJ2-1; D call uncertain. Germline assignment: CDR1 MNHEY and CDR2 SVGAGI. This CDR3 is built from 11 residues. V was cut by 5 bases and J by 7 bases, with 6 bases left in between. The CDR3 here is CASSGINEQFF. The CDR3 bases are TGTGCCAGCAGTGGGATTAATGAGCAGTTCTTC.

V gene TRBV6-5 combines with J gene TRBJ1-2, with D possibly matching TRBD1 (6 bases). Germline CDR1 MNHEY, CDR2 SVGAGI. The CDR3 runs 12 residues. The V gene lost 10 bases and the J gene lost 2 bases, with 11 bases spanning the gap. The CDR3: CATWDTNYGYTF. The CDR3 nucleotides read TGTGCCACTTGGGACACCAACTATGGCTACACCTTC.

The CDR3 is CASSPRAHNEQFF. As DNA, the CDR3 is TGTGCCAGCAGTCCTCGGGCCCACAATGAGCAGTTCTTC. V is TRBV11-3 and J is TRBJ2-1, with D unclear. Germline CDR1 SGHNT, CDR2 YENEEA. The V and J ends lost 6 bases and 5 bases respectively, with 11 bases between them. The CDR3 has 13 residues.

The CDR3 DNA reads TGTGCCAGCAGCACCCGACTAGCGGGAGCCTACGAGCAGTACTTC. Protein sequence: CASSTRLAGAYEQYF. The V and J genes are TRBV11-2 and TRBJ2-7; 12 bases are shared with TRBD2. CDR1 and CDR2 (germline): SGHAT, FQNNGV. Trimming removed 5 bases from V and 2 bases from J; junction bases left unmatched: 4. The CDR3 is 15 amino acids.

This clone was recorded only once. The chain couples TRBV11-1 to TRBJ2-2; no firm D call. The germline V gene encodes CDR1 SGHAT and CDR2 FQDESV (reference sequence). The CDR3 consists of 14 residues. Trimming removed 2 bases at V and 1 base at J, with 5 bases between. Here the CDR3 DNA reads TGTGCCAGCAGCTTATGGCAGAACACCGGGGAGCTGTTTTTT. It codes for CASSLWQNTGELFF.